This T cell receptor beta chain comes out of a study of Graves' ophthalmopathy and Graves' hyperthyroidism. Across the study: Researchers classed hyperthyroidism as stable given no ophthalmopathy within 18 months of follow-up. The study, taken as a whole, reports: Ophthalmopathy progression was predicted by the model at less than 71% sensitivity and under 75% specificity.

Using RNA transcripts, the TCR beta CDR3 regions were amplified. HTBI primers were used in a first-round RT-PCR, which preceded a second-round multiplex PCR. TCRdb itself ran the multiplex PCR reads through MiXCR, one entry per CDR3 protein. The sample carries 500,000 to 600,000 distinct CDR3 sequences, about 40% recorded once. Comment on this clonotype: Its target is not known.

Exclusion criteria comprised other autoimmune diseases, uncontrolled infections, pregnancy or lactation in patients. The CDR3 loop spans 12 amino acids. The V end lost 6 bases, the J end lost 4 bases, and 12 bases lay between the germline ends. The V gene's germline CDR1 is SQVTM and CDR2 ANQGSEA. The chain combines TRBV29-1 with TRBJ1-1; D unclear. The receptor was derived from an adult man with Graves' hyperthyroidism. The specimen sequenced was peripheral blood or thyroid tissue (not recorded which). The CDR3 here is CSVEVGVTEAFF. CDR3 coding DNA: TGCAGCGTCGAGGTTGGGGTCACTGAAGCTTTCTTT.